This T cell receptor (beta chain) was observed in a study of Graves' ophthalmopathy and Graves' hyperthyroidism. From RNA, the CDR3 regions of TCR beta chains were amplified and sequenced. In the first round, RT-PCR was carried out with HTBI primers, and a multiplex PCR formed the second round. MiXCR was run by TCRdb on the multiplex PCR reads, yielding one entry per CDR3 protein. This table holds around 400,000 distinct CDR3 sequences, 15% to 20% found once. The germline V gene encodes CDR1 MNHNS and CDR2 SASEGT. CDR3 size: 14 residues. The junction had 5 bases not matched to a gene; V was cut back by 2 bases and J by 5 bases.

The chain employs TRBV6-1 and TRBJ2-7; 8 nucleotides match TRBD1. Sequencing input: peripheral blood. The clonotype was recovered from a young woman with Graves' ophthalmopathy. CDR3 protein: CASSERTGRHEQYF. CDR3 DNA sequence: TGTGCCAGCAGTGAAAGGACAGGGAGACACGAGCAGTACTTC.